These 29 T cell receptor beta chains came from one sample sequenced in a study of Graves' ophthalmopathy and Graves' hyperthyroidism. As the template, RNA transcripts were used to amplify TCR beta CDR3 regions. The first round was an RT-PCR with HTBI primers, and the second round was a multiplex PCR. MiXCR was run by TCRdb on the multiplex PCR reads, yielding one entry per CDR3 protein. The data contain 350,000 to 400,000 distinct CDR3 sequences, 15% of them seen just once; the ten biggest clones take up roughly 7%. The sequencing sample was made of peripheral blood. Every receptor here comes from a woman aged 18-30 years with stable Graves' hyperthyroidism.

V and J are TRBV2 and TRBJ2-7; 10 nucleotides agree with TRBD1. This CDR3 region has 21 residues. Germline assignment: CDR1 SNHLY and CDR2 FYNNEI. Germline trimming cut 5 bases from V and 0 bases from J; bases unmatched to any gene: 22. The CDR3 protein is CASSQYAPGQGYLGSSYEQYF. CDR3 in DNA: TGTGCCAGCAGTCAATATGCCCCGGGACAGGGGTATTTGGGTAGCTCCTACGAGCAGTACTTC.

This clonotype was picked up many times. This chain links TRBV7-9 with TRBJ1-1; D not resolved. V dropped 4 bases and J dropped 0 bases, with 9 bases sitting between them. The CDR3 spans 14 residues. Germline loops: CDR1 SEHNR, CDR2 FQNEAQ (reference sequence). In nucleotides, the CDR3 is TGTGCCAGCAGCTCTCTTTCATTGAACACTGAAGCTTTCTTT. Translating gives CASSSLSLNTEAFF.

The sample holds many counts of this clonotype. The V and J genes are TRBV7-8 and TRBJ2-7; 7 positions agree with TRBD1. CDR1 SGHVS and CDR2 FQNEAQ come from the germline V gene. V gave up 0 bases and J gave up 1 base; unmatched junction bases: 3. CDR3 length: 15 amino acids. As DNA, the CDR3 is TGTGCCAGCAGCTTAGCAGGGGGCAATTCCTACGAGCAGTACTTC. Residues: CASSLAGGNSYEQYF.

This clonotype came up many times. V and J are TRBV12-3 or TRBV12-4 and TRBJ1-6; D is unresolved. The V end lost 3 bases, the J end lost 9 bases, and 27 bases lay between the germline ends. The CDR3 loop spans 19 amino acids. The DNA of the CDR3 is TGTGCCAGCAGTTTTTCTGAAATCTGGTTTTCGGGCAATGGTTCACCCCTCCACTTT. Amino acid sequence: CASSFSEIWFSGNGSPLHF.

The chain carries TRBV7-9 and TRBJ2-7; 7 bases match TRBD1. The CDR3 length is 14 residues. The V gene's germline CDR1 is SEHNR and CDR2 FQNEAQ (reference sequence). Trimming removed 5 bases from V and 2 bases from J; junction bases left unmatched: 6. This chain's CDR3 is CASSASTGPYEQYF. The CDR3 DNA sequence: TGTGCCAGCAGCGCCTCGACAGGGCCCTACGAGCAGTACTTC.

This clonotype was detected ten times or more. This chain uses TRBV12-3 or TRBV12-4 with TRBJ1-2; D ambiguous. Trimming took 6 bases from V and 8 from J, leaving 22 bases between them. This CDR3 contains 15 residues. The CDR3 reads CASSRRIPAFWGYTF. CDR3 nucleotides: TGTGCCAGCAGCCGTCGGATACCGGCTTTCTGGGGCTACACCTTC.

V usage is TRBV28 and J usage is TRBJ1-5; D gene uncertain. Looked up from germline, CDR1 is MDHEN and CDR2 is SYDVKM. V lost 6 bases and J 0 bases, leaving 6 bases between the germline ends. This CDR3 contains 13 residues. CDR3: CASRLDSNQPQHF. CDR3 nucleotide sequence: TGTGCCAGCAGGTTGGATAGCAATCAGCCCCAGCATTTT.

The chain couples TRBV11-2 to TRBJ1-1; D might be TRBD1 (5 bases). The germline CDR1 and CDR2 sequences are SGHAT and FQNNGV. The ends were cut back, 3 bases at V and 1 base at J, with 15 bases in the middle. The CDR3 extends over 16 amino acids. The DNA for the CDR3 is TGTGCCAGCAGCTTGGGGAGATTAAGGGGGAACACTGAAGCTTTCTTT. Translating it yields CASSLGRLRGNTEAFF. Combining the CDR3 with reference TRBV11-2 and TRBJ1-1 gives the whole variable domain EAGVAQSPRYKIIEKRQSVAFWCNPISGHATLYWYQQILGQGPKLLIQFQNNGVVDDSQLPKDRFSAERLKGVDSTLKIQPAKLEDSAVYLCASSLGRLRGNTEAFFGQGTRLTVV.

This clonotype was seen at least ten times. The V gene is TRBV9, the J gene TRBJ1-2; 8 bases are shared with TRBD1. Germline V lookup: CDR1 SGDLS, CDR2 YYNGEE. V shed 4 bases and J 7 bases; nucleotides not matched to a gene: 6. This CDR3 contains 13 residues. The DNA for the CDR3 is TGTGCCAGCAGCTTCGGACAGGGTTCTGGCTACACCTTC. This translates into CASSFGQGSGYTF.

This clonotype was counted many times. The chain is built from TRBV4-1 and TRBJ1-1; 7 bases map to TRBD1. The junction had 9 bases not matched to a gene; V was cut back by 2 bases and J by 0 bases. There are 17 residues in the CDR3. CDR1 MGHRA and CDR2 YSYEKL come from the germline V gene. The CDR3 protein is CASSQPTGRKVNTEAFF. The CDR3 bases are TGCGCCAGCAGCCAACCGACAGGGAGAAAGGTGAACACTGAAGCTTTCTTT.

This clonotype was counted many times. This chain joins TRBV5-1 and TRBJ2-4, with D perhaps TRBD2 (6 bases). The germline V gene has CDR1 SGHRS and CDR2 YFSETQ. The CDR3 is made up of 16 amino acids. The ends were cut back, 0 bases at V and 1 base at J, with 11 bases in the middle. The CDR3 sequence: CASSLAGGVAKNIQYF. The CDR3 DNA reads TGCGCCAGCAGCTTGGCTGGCGGGGTTGCCAAAAACATTCAGTACTTC. The full variable domain, its missing parts supplied by reference TRBV5-1 and TRBJ2-4, is KAGVTQTPRYLIKTRGQQVTLSCSPISGHRSVSWYQQTPGQGLQFLFEYFSETQRNKGNFPGRFSGRQFSNSRSEMNVSTLELGDSALYLCASSLAGGVAKNIQYFGAGTRLSVL.

This clonotype was found many times. The chain links TRBV7-3 to TRBJ1-1; unclear D gene. The CDR3 is made up of 17 amino acids. CDR1 is SGHTA, CDR2 FQGTGA, per germline. V dropped 0 bases and J dropped 0 bases, with 14 bases sitting between them. DNA of the CDR3: TGTGCCAGCAGCTTAACATGGTCACCTATCGTGAACACTGAAGCTTTCTTT. Translation: CASSLTWSPIVNTEAFF.

This clonotype was observed at least ten times. The chain employs TRBV28 and TRBJ1-2; TRBD1 matches at 7 bases. The germline CDR1 and CDR2 sequences are MDHEN and SYDVKM. The CDR3 is 14 amino acids. J was trimmed by 3 bases and V by 7 bases; bases with no gene match: 8. The CDR3 region is CASTLRGLHYGYTF. The CDR3, as DNA: TGTGCCAGCACCCTAAGGGGGCTCCACTATGGCTACACCTTC.

This clonotype was picked up many times. The V call is TRBV19, the J call TRBJ1-2, with no clear D. The germline V gene encodes CDR1 LNHDA and CDR2 SQIVND (reference sequence). The CDR3 is 13 residues long. Trimming took off 7 bases at V and 8 bases at J, with 17 bases between the two ends. In nucleotides, the CDR3 is TGTGCCAGTAAGGAGAAGCGAGGGCGAGGCTACACCTTC. The encoded protein is CASKEKRGRGYTF.

This clonotype has a count of ten or more. This chain connects TRBV24-1 to TRBJ1-1; D gene ambiguous. The CDR3 spans 12 residues. Trimming cost V 7 bases and J 3 bases, with 8 bases left between them. Germline CDR1 and CDR2: KGHDR and SFDVKD. The CDR3: CATRDGDTEAFF. Written as DNA, the CDR3 is TGTGCCACCAGAGACGGGGACACTGAAGCTTTCTTT.

Concerning this clonotype: A junction boundary mismatches the germline segment, possibly from a read error. The J gene is TRBJ2-7, the V gene TRBV6-2 or TRBV6-3; TRBD1 is a possible D gene (5 bases). CDR1 is MNHEY, CDR2 SVGEGT, per germline. The CDR3 loop spans 15 amino acids. In nucleotides, the CDR3 is TGTGCCAGCAGCCAAGGACCCGACAGTGCCTACGGGCAGTACTTC. Its translation: CASSQGPDSAYGQYF.

A few counts support this clonotype. The J gene is TRBJ2-2, the V gene TRBV2; TRBD1 matches at 8 bases. The CDR3 consists of 18 residues. Per the germline V gene, CDR1 is SNHLY and CDR2 is FYNNEI. V lost 0 bases and J lost 4; bases outside the gene matches: 10. CDR3 residues: CASSEALIGTGSTGELFF. The CDR3 coding sequence is TGTGCCAGCAGTGAAGCGCTGATCGGGACAGGTTCCACCGGGGAGCTGTTTTTT.

As to this clonotype: This may be a read error: a much more frequent sequence differs by one nucleotide. The gene calls are TRBV18 and TRBJ1-1; 7 bases are a match to TRBD1. The ends lost 6 bases at V and 3 bases at J; junction bases unmatched: 16. The CDR3 contains 17 residues. Germline CDR1 is KGHSH and CDR2 is LQKENI. This chain's CDR3 is CASSVVEQGRVDTEAFF. Written as DNA, the CDR3 is TGTGCCAGCTCCGTGGTGGAACAGGGGAGAGTTGACACTGAAGCTTTCTTT.

A note on this clonotype: With a much larger clone just one base away, this may be a read error. The V and J genes are TRBV14 and TRBJ2-7, with 8 bases that match TRBD1. This CDR3 comprises 14 residues. CDR1 is SGHDN and CDR2 is FVKESK in the germline V gene. CDR3 DNA: TGTGCCAGCAGCATCCGGACAGGGTTCCACGAGCAGGACTTC. This translates into CASSIRTGFHEQDF.

There are a few counts of this clonotype. Since a much larger clone is just one base distant, this may be a read error. This rearrangement joins TRBV28 to TRBJ2-5, with D perhaps TRBD2 (5 bases). Trimming took off 3 bases at V and 5 bases at J, with 16 bases between the two ends. The CDR3 is made up of 15 amino acids. Germline-derived CDR1 and CDR2 are MDHEN and SYDVKM. The chain's CDR3 is CASSFAPEGGETQYF. CDR3 nucleotide sequence: TGTGCCAGCAGTTTTGCTCCAGAGGGCGGTGAGACCCAGTACTTC.

The chain combines TRBV5-1 with TRBJ2-5; TRBD2 matches 7 bases. CDR3 length: 13 amino acids. The germline CDR1 and CDR2 sequences are SGHRS and YFSETQ. V shed 7 bases and J 1 base; nucleotides not matched to a gene: 4. DNA for the CDR3: TGCGCCAGCTGGGGAGGGTCCCAAGAGACCCAGTACTTC. It codes for CASWGGSQETQYF.

This clonotype was seen many times. The chain carries TRBV5-1 and TRBJ2-7, with 7 bases lining up with TRBD1. Germline lookup yields CDR1 SGHRS and CDR2 YFSETQ. The V gene end was trimmed by 4 bases and the J gene end by 4 bases; junction bases not matched to a gene: 11. This CDR3 contains 15 residues. The CDR3 DNA is TGCGCCAGCAGCCTCCTCGGGACAGAGAGTTACGAGCAGTACTTC. Protein sequence: CASSLLGTESYEQYF.

The chain employs TRBV4-1 and TRBJ2-7; 7 bases fit TRBD1. This CDR3 is 16 amino acids long. Per germline, CDR1 MGHRA and CDR2 YSYEKL. Trimming took 1 base from V and 2 from J; bases not matched to a gene: 8. The CDR3 is CASSQGATGSTYEQYF. The DNA of the CDR3 is TGCGCCAGCAGCCAAGGGGCGACAGGGAGCACCTACGAGCAGTACTTC.

This clonotype was found many times. The V and J genes are TRBV29-1 and TRBJ2-5; D not resolved. V lost 7 bases, J lost 1 base, and 10 bases lay in between. Germline loops: CDR1 SQVTM, CDR2 ANQGSEA. CDR3 length: 12 amino acids. CDR3 nucleotide sequence: TGCAGCGGTCGCTCGGGCCAAGAGACCCAGTACTTC. It is translated as CSGRSGQETQYF.

The chain uses TRBV11-1 and TRBJ1-2, with 10 nucleotides matching TRBD1. The germline gives CDR1 SGHAT, CDR2 FQDESV (reference sequence). The CDR3 runs 19 residues. The junction had 15 bases not matched to a gene; V was cut back by 5 bases and J by 0 bases. CDR3 sequence reads: CASSPRQTGGLLPNYGYTF. The CDR3 nucleotides are TGTGCCAGCAGCCCACGGCAGACAGGGGGCCTACTTCCTAACTATGGCTACACCTTC.

This clonotype was found a few times. This chain links TRBV7-2 with TRBJ1-3; D is uncertain. Germline CDR1 is SGHTA and CDR2 is FQGNSA. V dropped 5 bases and J dropped 3 bases, with 14 bases sitting between them. The CDR3 sequence is 15 residues long. The CDR3 sequence: CASSPRPSFGNTIYF. The CDR3 coding sequence is TGTGCCAGCAGCCCCCGCCCCAGTTTTGGAAACACCATATATTTT. Full variable domain (missing parts from reference TRBV7-2 and TRBJ1-3): GAGVSQSPSNKVTEKGKDVELRCDPISGHTALYWYRQSLGQGLEFLIYFQGNSAPDKSGLPSDRFSAERTGGSVSTLTIQRTQQEDSAVYLCASSPRPSFGNTIYFGEGSWLTVV.

There are many counts of this clonotype. This chain connects TRBV7-2 to TRBJ1-5; no firm D call. Germline assignment: CDR1 SGHTA and CDR2 FQGNSA. Trimming removed 3 bases at V and 4 bases at J, with 13 bases between. This CDR3 spans 15 amino acids. The CDR3 nucleotides are TGTGCCAGCAGCTTGCACCGGGCCCTAAATCAGCCCCAGCATTTT. It encodes CASSLHRALNQPQHF.

This clonotype was detected many times. The genes are TRBV12-3 or TRBV12-4 and TRBJ1-6; TRBD1 is a possible D gene (5 bases). V was clipped by 5 bases and J by 4 bases, with 12 bases between them. There are 15 residues in the CDR3. In nucleotides, the CDR3 is TGTGCCAGCAGTCCCCGACAGACGTATAATTCACCCCTCCACTTT. It encodes CASSPRQTYNSPLHF.

The V call is TRBV11-2, the J call TRBJ2-5; 12 positions agree with TRBD1. The CDR3 spans 17 residues. V was pared by 4 bases and J by 5 bases, with 11 bases of the junction left unmatched. Germline CDR1 SGHAT, CDR2 FQNNGV. The CDR3 nucleotides are TGTGCCAGCAGCTCGGGGACAGGGGGCCCGTGGTGGGAGACCCAGTACTTC. This sequence encodes CASSSGTGGPWWETQYF.